This T cell receptor (beta chain) comes out of a study of blood T cells in healthy people across ages. In this sample, this clonotype turned up a few times. Its antigen remains unidentified. CDR3 size: 15 residues. V shed 6 bases and J shed 4 bases, with 16 bases lying between them. Donors ranged from roughly 6 to 100 years old and were healthy Caucasians in Russia. Study-wide results and caveats: It was the long-lived donors that had more naive CD4+ cells and higher diversity than aged donors. Across the age range, TCR beta diversity per million T cells fell in a roughly linear way.

Next came a second PCR, run for about 6 to 12 cycles, which used a sample-barcoded 5' primer along with a J-beta primer mix. A template-switch adaptor containing 12 random nucleotides labeled each cDNA molecule. MiXCR, run by TCRdb on the 5' RACE reads, gives a single entry per CDR3 protein. This table has approximately 800,000 distinct CDR3 sequences, about 53% appearing once. The chain is built from TRBV12-3 or TRBV12-4 and TRBJ2-1; D is unclear. Specimen: blood. The sequence came from a man at least 80 years old in good health. In DNA form, the CDR3 reads TGTGCCAGCAGACACCGGACGGAACTTTACAATGAGCAGTTCTTC. Encoded protein: CASRHRTELYNEQFF.